This T cell receptor beta chain comes out of a study of T cell responses to AZD1222 COVID-19 vaccine. The assay was immunoSEQ multiplex PCR, and TCRdb's table has in-frame clones only and misses some. This sample carries about 92,000 clones, roughly 90% of them seen once, and the ten largest clones take 20% to 25%. The CDR3 has 14 amino acids. V dropped 2 bases and J dropped 8 bases, with 15 bases sitting between them. Germline V gives CDR1 LGHNA, CDR2 YNFKEQ. Sample: peripheral blood, taken on day 0 of AZD1222 vaccination. This sequence joins TRBV4-2 and TRBJ1-1; perhaps TRBD1 as D (6 bases). This TCR was sampled from an adult in good health. CDR3 DNA sequence: TGTGCCAGCAGCCAACCTCAGGGGATTAACGAAGCTTTCTTT. Residues: CASSQPQGINEAFF.